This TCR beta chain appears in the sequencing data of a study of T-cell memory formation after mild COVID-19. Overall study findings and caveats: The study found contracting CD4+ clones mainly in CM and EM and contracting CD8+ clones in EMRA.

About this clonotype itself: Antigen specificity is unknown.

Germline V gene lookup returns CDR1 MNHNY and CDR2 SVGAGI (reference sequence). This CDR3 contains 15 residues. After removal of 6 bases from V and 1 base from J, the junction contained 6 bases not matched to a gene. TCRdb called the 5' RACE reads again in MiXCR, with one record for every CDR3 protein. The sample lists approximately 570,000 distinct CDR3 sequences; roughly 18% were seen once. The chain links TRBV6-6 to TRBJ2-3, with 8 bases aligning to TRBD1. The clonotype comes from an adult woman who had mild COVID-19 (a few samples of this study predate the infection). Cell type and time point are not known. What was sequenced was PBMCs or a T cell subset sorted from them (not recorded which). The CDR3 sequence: CASRPTGGGTDTQYF. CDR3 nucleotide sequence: TGTGCCAGCAGACCTACAGGGGGAGGCACAGATACGCAGTATTTT.